The rows below give T cell receptor beta chains drawn from one sample of a study of shared clonotypes between healthy human individuals. Here immunoSEQ multiplex PCR was the method, and the copy in TCRdb shows in-frame clones only, minus some. The table shows about 2.1 million clones, with about 94% occurring only once. The sample was naive CD8+ T cells from PBMCs. The source of these receptors is a young man in good health. Some clones in this sample may be carry-over from other donors' samples. Each CDR3 is given with its conserved first and last residue. The D gene is left open where the match is weak. Size tells how often a clone was seen (once, few, many) or the class of an expanded clone, and some rows leave it out.

v_call cdr3_length clone_size d_call cdr3_aa
TRBV9 15 . . CASSVGPGEGYEQYF
TRBV5-1 14 . . CASSLAQITGELFF
TRBV5-1 14 once . CASSKSGSWYEQYF
TRBV5-1 12 . TRBD1 CASSLRGHEQYF
TRBV7-9 15 . . CASSLVDSGTDTQYF
TRBV5-1 15 . TRBD2 CASSRSLAGTDTQYF
TRBV27 14 . . CASSLSGGNYGYTF
TRBV28 14 . . CASSFSQGSNEQFF
TRBV2 15 . . CASKPGTGTSYEQYF
TRBV6-5 15 . . CASSGTGVGANVLTF
TRBV15 14 . TRBD2 CATSREGGRETQYF
TRBV20-1 11 few . CSARGIGGYTF
TRBV9 16 . TRBD1 CASSGTGTGDYNEQFF
TRBV6-5 13 . . CASSYSGATEAFF
TRBV6-4 12 . . CASSSVRPEAFF